The subject of this entry is one T cell receptor beta chain. This specimen belongs to a study of PD-L1 blockade in urothelial cancer. Looking at the study overall: Of prior chemotherapy regimens, patients had received between 0 and 3.

Trimming took 7 bases from V and 3 from J, leaving 16 bases between them. The CDR3 length is 14 residues. CDR1 is SGHRS and CDR2 is YFSETQ in the germline V gene. The time point was: peripheral blood 6 weeks after treatment start. Patients' cancers were locally advanced or metastatic urothelial carcinomas. Clones were read by immunoSEQ multiplex PCR, and TCRdb kept only the in-frame ones, dropping some. The table lists 50,000 to 60,000 clones, more than 75% of them singletons. Sequencing used PBMCs, obtained around atezolizumab (anti-PD-L1) treatment. The TCR sequence derives from a man in his fifties or sixties with urothelial cancer. The chain uses TRBV5-1 and TRBJ1-1; a possible D gene is TRBD1 (6 bases). DNA of the CDR3: TGCGCCAGCGGAACTACAGGGTTGGACACTGAAGCTTTCTTT. Its translation: CASGTTGLDTEAFF.